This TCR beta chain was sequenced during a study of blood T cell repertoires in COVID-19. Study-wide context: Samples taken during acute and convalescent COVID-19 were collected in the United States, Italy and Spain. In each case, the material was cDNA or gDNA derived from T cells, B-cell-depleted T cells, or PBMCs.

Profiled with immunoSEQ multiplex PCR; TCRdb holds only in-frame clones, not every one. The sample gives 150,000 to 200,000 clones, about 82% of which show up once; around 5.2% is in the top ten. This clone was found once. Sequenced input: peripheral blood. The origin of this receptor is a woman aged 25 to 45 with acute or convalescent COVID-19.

The DNA of the CDR3 is TGTGCCAGCCAGTCCCAGGATACGCAGTATTTT. Its protein product is CASQSQDTQYF. V usage is TRBV5-4 and J usage is TRBJ2-3; D is uncertain. V was shortened by 7 bases and J by 6 bases, with 9 bases between the two germline ends. The CDR3 has 11 residues. Germline CDR1 and CDR2: SGHNT and YYREEE (reference sequence). Combining the CDR3 with reference TRBV5-4 and TRBJ2-3 gives the whole variable domain ETGVTQSPTHLIKTRGQQVTLRCSSQSGHNTVSWYQQALGQGPQFIFQYYREEENGRGNFPPRFSGLQFPNYSSELNVNALELDDSALYLCASQSQDTQYFGPGTRLTVL.